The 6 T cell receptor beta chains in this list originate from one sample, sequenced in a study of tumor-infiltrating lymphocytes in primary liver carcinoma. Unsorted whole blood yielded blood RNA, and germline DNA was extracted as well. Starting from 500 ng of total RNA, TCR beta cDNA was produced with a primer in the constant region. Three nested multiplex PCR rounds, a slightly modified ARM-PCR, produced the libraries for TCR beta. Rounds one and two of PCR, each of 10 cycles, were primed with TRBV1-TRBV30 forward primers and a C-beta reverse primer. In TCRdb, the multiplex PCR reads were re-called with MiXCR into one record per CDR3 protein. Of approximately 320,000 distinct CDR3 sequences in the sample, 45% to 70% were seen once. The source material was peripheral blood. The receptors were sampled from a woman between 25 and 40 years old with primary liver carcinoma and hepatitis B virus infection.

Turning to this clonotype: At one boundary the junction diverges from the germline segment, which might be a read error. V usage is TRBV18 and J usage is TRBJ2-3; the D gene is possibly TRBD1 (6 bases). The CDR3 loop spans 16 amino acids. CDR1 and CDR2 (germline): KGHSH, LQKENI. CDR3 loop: CASSPLDSTSTDTQYF. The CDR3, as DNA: TGTGCCAGTTCACCACTGGACAGTACTAGCACAGATACGCAGTATTTT.

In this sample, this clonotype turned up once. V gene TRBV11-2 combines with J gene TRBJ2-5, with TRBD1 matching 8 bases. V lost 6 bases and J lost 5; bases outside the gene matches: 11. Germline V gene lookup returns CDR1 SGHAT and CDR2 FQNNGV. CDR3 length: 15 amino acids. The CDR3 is CASRVDRGSGETQYF. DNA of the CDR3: TGTGCCAGCAGAGTCGACAGGGGCTCAGGCGAGACCCAGTACTTC.

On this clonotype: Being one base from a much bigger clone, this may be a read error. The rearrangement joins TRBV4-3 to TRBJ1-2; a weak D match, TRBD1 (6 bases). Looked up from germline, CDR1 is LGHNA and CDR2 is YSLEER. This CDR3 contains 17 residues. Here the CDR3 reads CAGSQEGRNRVPYGYTF. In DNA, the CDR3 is TGCGCCGGCAGCCAAGAAGGGCGGAACAGGGTACCCTATGGCTACACCTTC.

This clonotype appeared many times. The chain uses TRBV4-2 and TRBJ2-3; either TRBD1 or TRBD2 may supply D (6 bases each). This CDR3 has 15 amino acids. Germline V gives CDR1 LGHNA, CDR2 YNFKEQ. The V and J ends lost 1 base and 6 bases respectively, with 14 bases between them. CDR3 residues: CASSQGGAETDTQYF. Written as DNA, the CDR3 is TGTGCCAGCAGCCAAGGGGGGGCGGAAACCGATACGCAGTATTTT.

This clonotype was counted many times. The CDR3 nucleotides are TGTGCCAGCAGCTTAGATTGGGGTGGACACGGTGCCTACGAGCAGTACTTC. Residues: CASSLDWGGHGAYEQYF. The V call is TRBV11-1, the J call TRBJ2-7; D is possibly TRBD1 (5 bases). This CDR3 is 17 amino acids long. Germline-derived CDR1 and CDR2 are SGHAT and FQDESV (reference sequence). V was pared by 1 base and J by 2 bases, with 18 bases between.

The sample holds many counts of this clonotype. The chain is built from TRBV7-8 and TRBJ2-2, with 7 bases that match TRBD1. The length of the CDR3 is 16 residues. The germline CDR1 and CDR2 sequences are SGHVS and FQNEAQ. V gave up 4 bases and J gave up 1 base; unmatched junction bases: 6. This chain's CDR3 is CASSSKGQKNTGELFF. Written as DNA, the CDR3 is TGTGCCAGCAGCTCTAAGGGACAGAAGAACACCGGGGAGCTGTTTTTT.